One sample yielded the 29 T cell receptor beta chains listed below, sequenced in a study of vaccination effects on CD4 cells after COVID-19. Sequencing was preceded by expansion of antigen-specific CD4+ T cells with viral peptide pools in the ViraFEST assay. Around day 10 of culture, CD4+ T cells were separated out. Two-dose BNT162b2 or mRNA-1273 vaccination was given to participants. These receptors are not linked to any known antigen. Assay used: immunoSEQ multiplex PCR; TCRdb lists only in-frame clones, some missing. Of some 30,000 clones in the sample, roughly four fifths were seen once. The source material was CD4+ T cells from PBMCs cultured with HCoV-229E spike peptides, sampled after COVID-19 vaccination. The receptor source for this set is a human donor who received a COVID-19 vaccine.

The chain couples TRBV9 to TRBJ1-1, with TRBD1 as a possible D gene (6 bases). Germline values: CDR1 SGDLS, CDR2 YYNGEE. The CDR3 length is 14 residues. Trimming pared 3 bases from V and 1 base from J, leaving 10 bases between. CDR3 loop: CASSAQGPNTEAFF. The DNA of the CDR3 is TGTGCCAGCAGCGCGCAGGGGCCGAACACTGAAGCTTTCTTT. Variable domain in full (rest from reference TRBV9 and TRBJ1-1): DSGVTQTPKHLITATGQRVTLRCSPRSGDLSVYWYQQSLDQGLQFLIQYYNGEERAKGNILERFSAQQFPDLHSELNLSSLELGDSALYFCASSAQGPNTEAFFGQGTRLTVV.

This rearrangement joins TRBV19 to TRBJ1-4; perhaps TRBD1 as D (5 bases). The germline V gene has CDR1 LNHDA and CDR2 SQIVND (reference sequence). The CDR3 has 14 amino acids. Trimming stripped 9 bases from V and 5 bases from J, with 16 bases between. The CDR3 loop reads CASQRGRGNEKLFF. The CDR3 DNA reads TGTGCCAGCCAAAGGGGTCGGGGGAATGAAAAACTGTTTTTT.

CDR3 sequence (DNA): TGTGCTAGTGGTTCCGCGAGACTAGCGGTCCGGAGGGCCGGGGAGCTGTTTTTT. Protein sequence: CASGSARLAVRRAGELFF. This rearrangement joins TRBV12-5 to TRBJ2-2, with 9 nucleotides matching TRBD2. Germline CDR1 and CDR2: LGHNT and FRNRAP. The junction had 15 bases not matched to a gene; V was cut back by 4 bases and J by 6 bases. CDR3 length equals 18 residues.

CDR3 coding DNA: TGCGCCAGCAGCTCGACAGGGGGATCTTTGGAGACCCAGTACTTC. Protein product: CASSSTGGSLETQYF. The chain carries TRBV5-1 and TRBJ2-5, with 9 nucleotides matching TRBD1. CDR3 length equals 15 residues. Germline assignment: CDR1 SGHRS and CDR2 YFSETQ. Unmatched junction bases numbered 8, after V lost 3 bases and J lost 5 bases. The full variable domain, completed using reference TRBV5-1 and TRBJ2-5, is KAGVTQTPRYLIKTRGQQVTLSCSPISGHRSVSWYQQTPGQGLQFLFEYFSETQRNKGNFPGRFSGRQFSNSRSEMNVSTLELGDSALYLCASSSTGGSLETQYFGPGTRLLVL.

In this sample, this clone turned up a few times. The V call is TRBV3-1 (or the pseudogene TRBV3-2), the J call TRBJ1-1; no clear D gene. This CDR3 is built from 14 residues. Germline CDR1 and CDR2: LGHDT and YNNKEL (reference sequence). Trimming shortened V by 4 bases and J by 0 bases, and 9 bases separated the two germline ends. The CDR3 coding sequence is TGTGCCAGCAGCCCTGAGACTCTGAACACTGAAGCTTTCTTT. Its translation: CASSPETLNTEAFF.

V is TRBV19 and J is TRBJ1-3, with D unresolved. The CDR3 extends over 17 amino acids. CDR1 LNHDA and CDR2 SQIVND come from the germline V gene (reference sequence). Trimming removed 5 bases at V and 0 bases at J, with 17 bases between. In DNA, the CDR3 is TGTGCCAGTAGTTTCTACACCCTAAGGGCCTCTGGAAACACCATATATTTT. It specifies CASSFYTLRASGNTIYF.

The chain has TRBV4-1 and TRBJ2-1, with D hard to call. The germline V and J ends were trimmed by 4 bases and 2 bases, with 15 bases remaining between them. The CDR3 runs 16 residues. The germline CDR1 and CDR2 sequences are MGHRA and YSYEKL. CDR3 nucleotide sequence: TGCGCCAGCAGCCCCCTGGCCGCTCTGCCCTACAATGAGCAGTTCTTC. It is translated as CASSPLAALPYNEQFF.

This chain joins TRBV6-2 or TRBV6-3 and TRBJ1-2; D might be TRBD1 (6 bases). The CDR3 sequence is 13 residues long. The germline V gene has CDR1 MNHEY and CDR2 SVGEGT. Trimming removed 4 bases at V and 4 bases at J, with 10 bases between. The CDR3 is CASSWDIAYGYTF. As DNA, the CDR3 is TGTGCCAGCAGTTGGGACATTGCCTATGGCTACACCTTC.

V is TRBV7-9 and J is TRBJ2-5, with a weak D call TRBD1 (5 bases). The CDR3 has 16 amino acids. Per germline, CDR1 SEHNR and CDR2 FQNEAQ (reference sequence). Trimming shortened V by 2 bases and J by 5 bases, and 18 bases separated the two germline ends. The CDR3 coding sequence is TGTGCCAGCAGCTTAAGGGGCAGCGACGGTCTGGAGACCCAGTACTTC. This translates into CASSLRGSDGLETQYF.

This clone was detected once. V and J are TRBV19 and TRBJ1-3; perhaps TRBD1 as D (6 bases). Trimming pared 4 bases from V and 1 base from J, leaving 8 bases between. The CDR3 consists of 14 residues. Germline lookup yields CDR1 LNHDA and CDR2 SQIVND (reference sequence). The DNA of the CDR3 is TGTGCCAGTAGTAGCAGGGGATCTGGAAACACCATATATTTT. The encoded protein is CASSSRGSGNTIYF.

This clone was seen a single time. This chain links TRBV24-1 with TRBJ2-3; 9 bases align to TRBD2. V shed 5 bases and J 3 bases; nucleotides not matched to a gene: 8. Germline V lookup: CDR1 KGHDR, CDR2 SFDVKD. The CDR3 contains 16 residues. The chain's CDR3 is CATSAARGGETDTQYF. The CDR3 coding sequence is TGTGCCACCAGTGCCGCGCGGGGGGGCGAAACAGATACGCAGTATTTT.

The chain uses TRBV3-1 (or the pseudogene TRBV3-2) and TRBJ2-3; the D is unclear. The CDR3 extends over 14 amino acids. The V and J ends lost 7 bases and 4 bases respectively, with 15 bases between them. Germline CDR1 and CDR2: LGHDT and YNNKEL (reference sequence). This CDR3 is CASTPGHRADTQYF. The CDR3 DNA reads as TGTGCCAGCACCCCAGGCCATAGAGCAGATACGCAGTATTTT.

The chain employs TRBV9 and TRBJ1-1; perhaps TRBD1 as D (6 bases). Looked up from germline, CDR1 is SGDLS and CDR2 is YYNGEE. This CDR3 has 13 amino acids. V was shortened by 2 bases and J by 4 bases, with 9 bases between the two germline ends. CDR3 protein: CASSVRGGTEAFF. The DNA for the CDR3 is TGTGCCAGCAGCGTTAGGGGGGGCACTGAAGCTTTCTTT.

V usage is TRBV15 and J usage is TRBJ1-5; 10 bases map to TRBD1. Germline trimming cut 8 bases from V and 6 bases from J; bases unmatched to any gene: 7. CDR1 is LNHNV and CDR2 is YYDKDF in the germline V gene (reference sequence). The CDR3 has 14 amino acids. The CDR3 coding sequence is TGTGCCACCTCCCCGACAGGGGGCATTCAGCCCCAGCATTTT. Protein product: CATSPTGGIQPQHF.

The chain carries TRBV18 and TRBJ2-5; perhaps TRBD1 as D (5 bases). The CDR3 has 13 residues. Trimming left V 2 bases short and J 5 bases short, with 9 bases between. Germline V gene sequence: CDR1 KGHSH, CDR2 LQKENI. CDR3 in amino acids: CASSPSGQETQYF. CDR3 sequence (DNA): TGTGCCAGCTCACCATCAGGGCAGGAGACCCAGTACTTC.

This chain links TRBV11-2 with TRBJ1-2, with unresolved D. V was trimmed by 2 bases and J by 0 bases, leaving 16 bases between them. CDR1 and CDR2 (germline): SGHAT, FQNNGV. The CDR3 totals 17 residues. CDR3 in DNA: TGTGCCAGCAGCTTAACCGGTAGTCGGGCAGCTAACTATGGCTACACCTTC. Its protein product is CASSLTGSRAANYGYTF.

This rearrangement joins TRBV4-1 to TRBJ1-5; D possibly corresponds to TRBD1 (6 bases). This CDR3 has 18 amino acids. The V end was cut by 1 base, the J end by 3 bases, with 19 bases between. CDR1 and CDR2 (germline): MGHRA, YSYEKL. In nucleotides, the CDR3 is TGCGCCAGCAGCCAAGGAAGTTGGGGGCGGAGAACCAATCAGCCCCAGCATTTT. This translates into CASSQGSWGRRTNQPQHF.

The J gene is TRBJ2-3, the V gene TRBV20-1; 10 bases are a match to TRBD2. Per germline, CDR1 DFQATT and CDR2 SNEGSKA (reference sequence). Trimming took 3 bases from V and 2 from J; bases not matched to a gene: 5. This CDR3 is built from 15 residues. CDR3 nucleotide sequence: TGCAGTGCTAGTGTAGCGGGAGGCGCCACAGATACGCAGTATTTT. Amino acid sequence: CSASVAGGATDTQYF.

The rearrangement links TRBV5-1 to TRBJ1-2; no definite D call. V lost 2 bases, J lost 2 bases, and 10 bases lay in between. The CDR3 length is 14 residues. CDR1 and CDR2 (germline): SGHRS, YFSETQ. The CDR3 spells CASSLSEQNYGYTF. The DNA of the CDR3 is TGCGCCAGCAGCTTAAGTGAACAGAACTATGGCTACACCTTC.

There are a few counts of this clone. This sequence joins TRBV11-2 and TRBJ2-5; D ambiguous. V was shortened by 5 bases and J by 7 bases, with 8 bases between the two germline ends. The CDR3 has 11 residues. Germline-derived CDR1 and CDR2 are SGHAT and FQNNGV. CDR3 protein: CASSPGVTQYF. CDR3 DNA sequence: TGTGCCAGCAGCCCAGGAGTGACCCAGTACTTC.

V and J are TRBV10-3 and TRBJ2-6, with no clear D. V shed 8 bases and J shed 1 base, with 12 bases lying between them. The length of the CDR3 is 15 residues. Germline loops: CDR1 ENHRY, CDR2 SYGVKD. The CDR3 is CAIAAQLSGANVLTF. The DNA of the CDR3 is TGTGCCATCGCGGCACAGTTATCTGGGGCCAACGTCCTGACTTTC.

This clone appeared a few times. The V and J genes are TRBV6-1 and TRBJ2-1; 9 nucleotides line up with TRBD2. V lost 3 bases and J lost 1; bases outside the gene matches: 7. Germline V gene sequence: CDR1 MNHNS, CDR2 SASEGT. CDR3 length: 17 amino acids. CDR3 sequence (DNA): TGTGCCAGCAGTGAGGGTAGCGGGGGCCAATCCTACAATGAGCAGTTCTTC. Translated: CASSEGSGGQSYNEQFF.

This rearrangement joins TRBV6-5 to TRBJ1-5; D might be TRBD1 (6 bases). Deletions cut 6 bases from V and 0 bases from J, with 12 bases between. Germline assignment: CDR1 MNHEY and CDR2 SVGAGI. This CDR3 contains 15 residues. CDR3 region: CASSRTVYSNQPQHF. The DNA for the CDR3 is TGTGCCAGCAGCCGGACAGTCTATAGCAATCAGCCCCAGCATTTT.

V usage is TRBV7-9 and J usage is TRBJ2-7, with 9 positions matching TRBD1. The CDR3 is made up of 16 amino acids. Germline V gene lookup returns CDR1 SEHNR and CDR2 FQNEAQ (reference sequence). The trim removed 5 bases at V and 1 base at J, leaving 9 bases unmatched. The CDR3 loop reads CASSPAAGQGSYEQYF. The CDR3, as DNA: TGTGCCAGCAGCCCCGCCGCGGGACAGGGATCCTACGAGCAGTACTTC.

A few counts support this clone. The genes are TRBV2 and TRBJ2-2; 12 bases are a match to TRBD2. V was pared by 6 bases and J by 5 bases, with 4 bases of the junction left unmatched. Germline CDR1 SNHLY, CDR2 FYNNEI. This CDR3 is built from 15 residues. The CDR3 sequence: CASRELAGGTGELFF. The CDR3 nucleotides read TGTGCCAGCAGGGAACTAGCGGGAGGAACCGGGGAGCTGTTTTTT.

Here the CDR3 DNA reads TGTGCCAGCAGCCAAAGTGTAGGGAGCTATGGCTACACCTTC. Translating it yields CASSQSVGSYGYTF. This chain connects TRBV3-1 (or the pseudogene TRBV3-2) to TRBJ1-2; D is undetermined. The germline V and J ends were trimmed by 2 bases and 4 bases, with 11 bases remaining between them. This CDR3 contains 14 residues. Germline V gene data show CDR1 as LGHDT and CDR2 as YNNKEL (reference sequence).

This clone has more than one count but fewer than ten. V gene TRBV30 combines with J gene TRBJ1-3; 7 bases are a match to TRBD1. The CDR3 loop spans 15 amino acids. CDR1 and CDR2 from the germline V gene are GTSNPN and SVGIG (reference sequence). The ends lost 0 bases at V and 4 bases at J; junction bases unmatched: 6. The DNA for the CDR3 is TGTGCCTGGAGTGTATCCGGGACAGTAGGAAACACCATATATTTT. It yields the protein CAWSVSGTVGNTIYF.

The chain uses TRBV19 and TRBJ2-7, with 9 bases that match TRBD1. CDR1 LNHDA and CDR2 SQIVND come from the germline V gene (reference sequence). CDR3 length equals 12 residues. Trimming removed 5 bases from V and 6 bases from J; junction bases left unmatched: 2. CDR3 nucleotide sequence: TGTGCCAGTAGTGCACAGGGGGCCGAGCAGTACTTC. Encoded protein: CASSAQGAEQYF.

This clone has more than one count but fewer than ten. In nucleotides, the CDR3 is TGCGCCAGCAGTGTGGGACACCAGTCTTACGAGCAGTACTTC. As protein: CASSVGHQSYEQYF. This chain links TRBV10-1 with TRBJ2-7; perhaps TRBD1 as D (6 bases). V lost 4 bases and J lost 4, with 14 bases in between. The CDR3 contains 14 residues. CDR1 is WNHNN and CDR2 is SYGVQD in the germline V gene (reference sequence).